Listed below are T cell receptor beta chains from one sample, sequenced in a study of T cell clonotyping in hematopoietic cell transplantation. Assay: immunoSEQ multiplex PCR; the TCRdb copy retains only in-frame clones and omits some. The profile covers some 15,000 clones, with around 55% appearing a single time and over 9.5% taken by the ten largest. The material sequenced was PBMCs, taken 30 days after allogeneic stem cell transplant. Receptors were obtained from a male patient aged 45-60 years who had an allogeneic stem cell transplant from an unrelated donor, so T cells may come from the graft donor. Some clones in this sample may be carry-over from other donors' samples. CDR3s include the opening cysteine and the closing phenylalanine or tryptophan. D genes are given only for firm matches. Only part of the rows carry a size: once, few, many, or a class if the clone is expanded.

V: TRBV6-5
J: TRBJ2-3
D: .
size: .
CDR3: CASSSGVFADTQYF
DNA: TGTGCCAGCAGCTCAGGGGTTTTCGCAGATACGCAGTATTTT

V: TRBV5-1
J: TRBJ1-2
D: TRBD1
size: .
CDR3: CASSLGGTGKVSNYGYTF
DNA: TGCGCCAGCAGCTTGGGAGGGACAGGGAAGGTTTCTAACTATGGCTACACCTTC

V: TRBV9
J: TRBJ1-5
D: .
size: .
CDR3: CASSAQTTSTDTQHF
DNA: TGTGCCAGCAGCGCCCAGACTACTAGCACAGATACGCAGCATTTT

V: TRBV6-6
J: TRBJ1-2
D: TRBD1
size: .
CDR3: CASSSAGGAWGYTF
DNA: TGTGCCAGCAGTTCTGCAGGGGGCGCGTGGGGCTACACCTTC

V: TRBV5-6
J: TRBJ2-3
D: .
size: .
CDR3: CASTPGGGLAPRQDTQYF
DNA: TGTGCCAGCACCCCCGGGGGCGGGCTAGCTCCACGACAAGATACGCAGTATTTT

V: TRBV6-6
J: TRBJ1-5
D: .
size: once
CDR3: CASRLGGSDQPQHF
DNA: TGTGCCAGCAGACTAGGGGGGTCGGATCAGCCCCAGCATTTT

V: TRBV5-6
J: TRBJ1-1
D: .
size: .
CDR3: CASSLRGGTTNTEAFF
DNA: TGTGCCAGCAGCTTACGAGGGGGGACAACTAACACTGAAGCTTTCTTT

V: TRBV10-3
J: TRBJ1-6
D: .
size: .
CDR3: CAISPGDSPLHF
DNA: TGTGCCATCTCCCCAGGGGATTCACCCCTCCACTTT

V: TRBV2
J: TRBJ1-6
D: .
size: few
CDR3: CASSLRSVGSPLHF
DNA: TGTGCCAGCAGTCTACGGTCTGTTGGTTCACCCCTCCACTTT

V: TRBV7-2
J: TRBJ2-1
D: TRBD1
size: .
CDR3: CASSLGTGYNEQFF
DNA: TGTGCCAGCAGCTTAGGGACAGGGTACAATGAGCAGTTCTTC

V: TRBV2
J: TRBJ2-3
D: .
size: .
CDR3: CASSEADTQYF
DNA: TGTGCCAGCAGTGAAGCAGATACGCAGTATTTT

V: TRBV9
J: TRBJ2-3
D: .
size: few
CDR3: CASSVEGGTMMDTQYF
DNA: TGTGCCAGCAGCGTAGAAGGAGGGACCATGATGGATACGCAGTATTTT

V: TRBV25-1
J: TRBJ1-2
D: TRBD1
size: .
CDR3: CASSEGGQAPYGYTF
DNA: TGTGCCAGCAGTGAGGGAGGACAGGCTCCCTATGGCTACACCTTC

V: TRBV6-5
J: TRBJ1-2
D: .
size: few
CDR3: CASSPGRGGYTF
DNA: TGTGCCAGCTCTCCGGGTCGCGGCGGCTACACCTTC

V: TRBV5-5
J: TRBJ1-6
D: TRBD1
size: medium-sized
CDR3: CASSLGWDRGRGGHF
DNA: TGTGCCAGCAGCTTGGGATGGGACAGGGGGCGAGGCGGTCACTTT

V: TRBV7-2
J: TRBJ2-7
D: TRBD1
size: once
CDR3: CASSSPGTGSYEQYF
DNA: TGTGCCAGCAGCTCCCCCGGGACAGGAAGCTACGAGCAGTACTTC

V: TRBV29-1
J: TRBJ1-2
D: .
size: .
CDR3: CSGDAGPYAGYTF
DNA: TGCAGCGGGGACGCTGGACCCTACGCGGGCTACACCTTC

V: TRBV30
J: TRBJ1-1
D: .
size: few
CDR3: CACGAGGLTEAFF
DNA: TGTGCCTGTGGTGCGGGGGGTCTGACTGAAGCTTTCTTT

V: TRBV5-1
J: TRBJ1-6
D: .
size: .
CDR3: CASSPSGGAGNSPLHF
DNA: TGCGCCAGCAGTCCCTCGGGGGGCGCTGGGAATTCACCCCTCCACTTT

V: TRBV7-2
J: TRBJ1-1
D: TRBD1
size: .
CDR3: CASSQGTGVVTEAFF
DNA: TGTGCCAGCAGCCAAGGGACAGGGGTAGTCACTGAAGCTTTCTTT

V: TRBV10-3
J: TRBJ1-4
D: .
size: medium-sized
CDR3: CAISETQRATNEKLFF
DNA: TGTGCCATCAGTGAAACGCAGCGAGCAACTAATGAAAAACTGTTTTTT

V: TRBV30
J: TRBJ2-7
D: .
size: .
CDR3: CAWSAGGLGQYF
DNA: TGTGCCTGGAGTGCAGGGGGGCTCGGGCAGTACTTC

V: TRBV28
J: TRBJ2-7
D: .
size: .
CDR3: CASSSPLRREVYEQYF
DNA: TGTGCCAGCAGTTCCCCCCTAAGGAGAGAGGTGTACGAGCAGTACTTC

V: TRBV30
J: TRBJ2-7
D: .
size: .
CDR3: CAWDSGSREQYF
DNA: TGTGCCTGGGATTCTGGGTCCCGTGAGCAGTACTTC

V: TRBV30
J: TRBJ2-2
D: .
size: .
CDR3: CAWGGNGELFF
DNA: TGTGCCTGGGGGGGTAATGGGGAGCTGTTTTTT

V: TRBV6-5
J: TRBJ2-7
D: TRBD2
size: .
CDR3: CATTPYPGLGYEQYF
DNA: TGTGCCACCACCCCCTACCCGGGACTAGGCTACGAGCAGTACTTC